One T cell receptor beta chain is described in this entry. This sample stems from a study of blood T cell repertoires in COVID-19. Study overall: PBMCs, B-cell-depleted T cells, or T cells provided the cDNA or gDNA that made up the material.

Participant-reported clinical history was the basis for cohort assignment. Recovery among Cohort 3 donors was established by two negative PCRs, clearance, or symptom resolution. Original processing methods: Quantification of nucleated cells was approximated via reference gene primer amplification. Clones were sequenced by immunoSEQ multiplex PCR, and TCRdb holds only the in-frame ones, with some missing. V and J calls and clone size come straight from that table; D and trimming were deduced from the DNA. The repertoire holds roughly 220,000 clones, with less than 90% as singletons. What was sequenced was PBMCs or T cells enriched from blood (not recorded which). The TCR was taken from a woman in her twenties or thirties who had recovered from COVID-19.

The chain's CDR3 is CASSATGYTDTQYF. In nucleotides, the CDR3 is TGTGCCAGTAGTGCAACAGGGTACACAGATACGCAGTATTTT. J is TRBJ2-3 and V is TRBV19; perhaps TRBD1 as D (6 bases). The CDR3 totals 14 residues. The V gene's germline CDR1 is LNHDA and CDR2 SQIVND (reference sequence). V lost 5 bases, J lost 2 bases, and 11 bases lay in between.